The present T cell receptor (beta chain) was sequenced within a study of beta chain features in type 1 diabetes. This clone was observed once. Its specificity is unknown. This CDR3 comprises 14 residues. Trimming cost V 7 bases and J 2 bases; bases outside gene matches: 3. Germline CDR1 LNHDA, CDR2 SQIVND (reference sequence). Every donor had blood drawn once into heparin, about 116 mL on average. Overall study results and limits: Equally in patients and controls, PCR might preferentially amplify shorter templates. Fewer insertions but more deletions were seen at VDJ junctions in type 1 diabetes patients.

The entirety of the isolated RNA underwent reverse transcription, so expressed TCRB transcripts were sequenced. Profiling relied on immunoSEQ multiplex PCR, and the TCRdb table lists in-frame clones only, not all of them. The sample holds approximately 84,000 clones, about 32% seen once. This clonotype was sampled from a woman aged 18-29 years in good health. The rearrangement uses TRBV19 and TRBJ1-3, with TRBD1 matching over 9 bases. Sequenced material: stem cell memory CD4+ T cells from blood. For the CDR3, the DNA is TGTGCCAGTACCCGGGACAGGGCTGGAAACACCATATATTTT. Translated: CASTRDRAGNTIYF.